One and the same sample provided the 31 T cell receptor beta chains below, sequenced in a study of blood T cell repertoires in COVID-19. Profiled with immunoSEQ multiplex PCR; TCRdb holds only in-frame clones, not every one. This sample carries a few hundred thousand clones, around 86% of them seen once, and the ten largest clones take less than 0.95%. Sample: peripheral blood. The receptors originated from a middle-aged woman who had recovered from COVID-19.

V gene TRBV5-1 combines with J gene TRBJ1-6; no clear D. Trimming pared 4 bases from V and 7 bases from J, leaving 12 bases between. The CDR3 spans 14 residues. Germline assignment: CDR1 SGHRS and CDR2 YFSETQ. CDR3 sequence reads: CASSAGPQNSPLHF. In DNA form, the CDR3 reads TGCGCCAGCAGCGCGGGTCCGCAAAATTCACCCCTCCACTTT.

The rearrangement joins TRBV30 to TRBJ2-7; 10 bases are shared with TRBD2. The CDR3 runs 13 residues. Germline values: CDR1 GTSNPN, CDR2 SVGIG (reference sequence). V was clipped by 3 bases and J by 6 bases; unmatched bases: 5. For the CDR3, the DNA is TGTGCCTGGAGAAGGTCTAGCGGGAGCGAGCAGTACTTC. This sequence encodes CAWRRSSGSEQYF.

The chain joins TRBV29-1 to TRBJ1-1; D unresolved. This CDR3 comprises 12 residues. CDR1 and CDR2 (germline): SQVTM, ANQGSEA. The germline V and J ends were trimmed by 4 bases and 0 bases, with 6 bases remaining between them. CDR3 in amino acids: CSVAGVNTEAFF. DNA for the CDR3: TGCAGCGTTGCCGGGGTGAACACTGAAGCTTTCTTT.

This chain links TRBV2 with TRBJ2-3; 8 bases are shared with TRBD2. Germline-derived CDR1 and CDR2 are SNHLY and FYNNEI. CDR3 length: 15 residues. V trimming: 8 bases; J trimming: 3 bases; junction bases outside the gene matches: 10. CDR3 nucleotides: TGTGCCAGCGAGTCCTTGGCTAGCGGGACAGATACGCAGTATTTT. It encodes CASESLASGTDTQYF.

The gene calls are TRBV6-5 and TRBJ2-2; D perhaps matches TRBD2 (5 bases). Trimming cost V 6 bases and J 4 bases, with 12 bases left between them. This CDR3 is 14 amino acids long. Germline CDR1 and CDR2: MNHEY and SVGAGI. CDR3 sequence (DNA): TGTGCCAGCAGATTGGACTCCCTCACCGGGGAGCTGTTTTTT. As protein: CASRLDSLTGELFF.

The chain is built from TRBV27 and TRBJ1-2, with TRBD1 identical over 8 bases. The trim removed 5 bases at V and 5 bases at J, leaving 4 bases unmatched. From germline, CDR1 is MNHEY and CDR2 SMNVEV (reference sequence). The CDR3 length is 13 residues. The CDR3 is CASSPTGAYGYTF. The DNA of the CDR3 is TGTGCCAGCAGTCCGACAGGGGCGTATGGCTACACCTTC.

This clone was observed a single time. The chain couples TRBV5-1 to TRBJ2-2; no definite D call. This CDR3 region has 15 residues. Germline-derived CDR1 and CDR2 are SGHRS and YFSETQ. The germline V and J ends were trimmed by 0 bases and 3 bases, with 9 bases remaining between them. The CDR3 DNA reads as TGCGCCAGCAGCTTGGCACTTCTGGACACCGGGGAGCTGTTTTTT. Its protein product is CASSLALLDTGELFF.

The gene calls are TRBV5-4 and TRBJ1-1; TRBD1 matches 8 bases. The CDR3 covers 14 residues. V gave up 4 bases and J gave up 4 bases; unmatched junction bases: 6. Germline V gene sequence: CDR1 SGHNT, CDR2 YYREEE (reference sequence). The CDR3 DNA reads TGTGCCAGCAGCCCCCAGGGGGCGCGCACTGAAGCTTTCTTT. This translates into CASSPQGARTEAFF.

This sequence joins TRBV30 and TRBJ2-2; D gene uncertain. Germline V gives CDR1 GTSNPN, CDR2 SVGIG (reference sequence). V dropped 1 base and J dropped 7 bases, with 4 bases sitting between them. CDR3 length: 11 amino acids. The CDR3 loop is CAWSESGELFF. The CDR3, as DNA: TGTGCCTGGAGTGAGAGCGGGGAGCTGTTTTTT.

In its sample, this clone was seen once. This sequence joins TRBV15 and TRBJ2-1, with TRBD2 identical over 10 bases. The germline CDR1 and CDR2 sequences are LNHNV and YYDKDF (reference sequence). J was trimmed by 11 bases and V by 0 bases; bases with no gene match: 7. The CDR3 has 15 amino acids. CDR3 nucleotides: TGTGCCACCAGCAGAGAACTAGCGGGATCAGGGAAGCAGTTCTTC. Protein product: CATSRELAGSGKQFF.

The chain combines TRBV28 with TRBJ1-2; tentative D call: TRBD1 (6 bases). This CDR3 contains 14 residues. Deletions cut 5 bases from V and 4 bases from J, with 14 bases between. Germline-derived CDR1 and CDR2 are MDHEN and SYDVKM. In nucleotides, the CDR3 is TGTGCCAGCAGTGCTCAGGGGACGGTCTATGGCTACACCTTC. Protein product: CASSAQGTVYGYTF.

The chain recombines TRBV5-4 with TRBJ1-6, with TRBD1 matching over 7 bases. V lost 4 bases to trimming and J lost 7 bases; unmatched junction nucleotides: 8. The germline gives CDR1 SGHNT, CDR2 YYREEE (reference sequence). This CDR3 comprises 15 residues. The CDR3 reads CASSQQGYKNSPLHF. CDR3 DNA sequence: TGTGCCAGCAGCCAACAGGGGTATAAGAATTCACCCCTCCACTTT.

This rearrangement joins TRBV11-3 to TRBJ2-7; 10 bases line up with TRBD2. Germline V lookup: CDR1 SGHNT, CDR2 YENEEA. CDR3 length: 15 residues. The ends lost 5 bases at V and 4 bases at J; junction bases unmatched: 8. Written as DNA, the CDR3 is TGTGCCAGCAGCACCCGACTAGCGGGCCAATACGAGCAGTACTTC. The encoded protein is CASSTRLAGQYEQYF.

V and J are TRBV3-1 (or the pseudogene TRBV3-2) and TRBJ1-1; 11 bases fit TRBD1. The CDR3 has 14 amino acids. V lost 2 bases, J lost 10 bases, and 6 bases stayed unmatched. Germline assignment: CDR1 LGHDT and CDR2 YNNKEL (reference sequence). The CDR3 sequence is CASSQPGQGVGAFF. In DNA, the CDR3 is TGTGCCAGCAGCCAACCGGGACAGGGGGTTGGAGCTTTCTTT.

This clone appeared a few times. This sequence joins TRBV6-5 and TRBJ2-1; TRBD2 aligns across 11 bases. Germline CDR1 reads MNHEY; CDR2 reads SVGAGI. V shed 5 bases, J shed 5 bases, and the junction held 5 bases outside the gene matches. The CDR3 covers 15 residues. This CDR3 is CASSLLAGGDNEQFF. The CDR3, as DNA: TGTGCCAGCAGTCTCCTAGCGGGAGGCGACAATGAGCAGTTCTTC.

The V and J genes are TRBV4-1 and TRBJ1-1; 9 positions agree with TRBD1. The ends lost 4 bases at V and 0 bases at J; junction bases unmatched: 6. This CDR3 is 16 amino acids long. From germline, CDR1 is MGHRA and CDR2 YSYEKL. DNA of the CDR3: TGCGCCAGCAGCCCGCGACAGGGGGGGATGAACACTGAAGCTTTCTTT. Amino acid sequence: CASSPRQGGMNTEAFF.

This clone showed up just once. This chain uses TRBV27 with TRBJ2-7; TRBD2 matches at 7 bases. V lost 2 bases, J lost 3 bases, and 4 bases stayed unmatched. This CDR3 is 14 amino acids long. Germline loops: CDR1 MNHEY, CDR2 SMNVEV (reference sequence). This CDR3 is CASSLTSASYEQYF. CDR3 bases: TGTGCCAGCAGTTTAACTAGCGCTAGCTACGAGCAGTACTTC.

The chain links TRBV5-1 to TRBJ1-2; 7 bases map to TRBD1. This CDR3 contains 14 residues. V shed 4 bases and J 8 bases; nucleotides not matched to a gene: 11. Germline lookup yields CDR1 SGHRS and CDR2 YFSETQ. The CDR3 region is CASSQQGSVVGYTF. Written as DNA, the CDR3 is TGCGCCAGCAGCCAACAGGGGTCCGTGGTGGGCTACACCTTC.

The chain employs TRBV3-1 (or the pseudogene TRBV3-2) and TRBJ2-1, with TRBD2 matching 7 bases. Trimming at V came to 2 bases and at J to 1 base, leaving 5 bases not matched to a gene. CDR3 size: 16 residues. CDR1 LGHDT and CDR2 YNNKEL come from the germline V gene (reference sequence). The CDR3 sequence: CASSQRGSWSYNEQFF. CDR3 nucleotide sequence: TGTGCCAGCAGCCAACGCGGGAGTTGGTCCTACAATGAGCAGTTCTTC.

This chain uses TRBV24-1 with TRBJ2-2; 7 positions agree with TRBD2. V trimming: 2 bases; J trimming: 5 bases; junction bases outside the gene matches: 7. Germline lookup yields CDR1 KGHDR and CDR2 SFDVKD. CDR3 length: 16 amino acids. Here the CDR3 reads CATSDSRLAGTGELFF. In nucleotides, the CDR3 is TGTGCCACCAGTGATTCTCGACTAGCCGGTACCGGGGAGCTGTTTTTT.

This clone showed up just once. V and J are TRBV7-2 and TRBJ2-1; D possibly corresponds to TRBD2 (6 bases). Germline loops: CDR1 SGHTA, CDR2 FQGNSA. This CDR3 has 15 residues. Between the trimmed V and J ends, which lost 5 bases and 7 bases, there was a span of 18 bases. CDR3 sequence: CASSVDGGDWNEQFF. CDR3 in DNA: TGTGCCAGCAGCGTGGACGGCGGGGACTGGAATGAGCAGTTCTTC.

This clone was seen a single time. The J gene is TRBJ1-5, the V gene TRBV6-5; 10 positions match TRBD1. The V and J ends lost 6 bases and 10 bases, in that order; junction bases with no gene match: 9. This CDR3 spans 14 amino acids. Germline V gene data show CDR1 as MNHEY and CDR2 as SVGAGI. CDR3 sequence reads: CASRGGQGIGPQHF. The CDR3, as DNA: TGTGCCAGCAGGGGGGGACAGGGGATTGGCCCCCAGCATTTT.

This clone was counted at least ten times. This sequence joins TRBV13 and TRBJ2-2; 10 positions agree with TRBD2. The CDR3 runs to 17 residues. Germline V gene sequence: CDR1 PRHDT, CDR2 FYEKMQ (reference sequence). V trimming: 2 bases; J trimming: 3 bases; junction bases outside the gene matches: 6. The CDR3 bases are TGTGCCAGCAGCTTAAGGGGAGCGGGAGGGGACACCGGGGAGCTGTTTTTT. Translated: CASSLRGAGGDTGELFF. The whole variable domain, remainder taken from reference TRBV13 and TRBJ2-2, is AAGVIQSPRHLIKEKRETATLKCYPIPRHDTVYWYQQGPGQDPQFLISFYEKMQSDKGSIPDRFSAQQFSDYHSELNMSSLELGDSALYFCASSLRGAGGDTGELFFGEGSRLTVL.

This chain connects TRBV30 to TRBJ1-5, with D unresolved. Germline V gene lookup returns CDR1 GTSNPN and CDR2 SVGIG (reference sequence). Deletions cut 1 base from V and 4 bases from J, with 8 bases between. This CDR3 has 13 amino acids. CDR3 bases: TGTGCCTGGAGTGCGCGGTCAAATCAGCCCCAGCATTTT. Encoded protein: CAWSARSNQPQHF.

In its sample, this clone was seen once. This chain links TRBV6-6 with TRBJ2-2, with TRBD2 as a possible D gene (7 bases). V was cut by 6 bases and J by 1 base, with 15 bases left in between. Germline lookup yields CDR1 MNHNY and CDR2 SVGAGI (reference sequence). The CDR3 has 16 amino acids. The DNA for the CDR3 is TGTGCCAGCAGAAGGGGGGGAGGGCAGAACACCGGGGAGCTGTTTTTT. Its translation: CASRRGGGQNTGELFF.

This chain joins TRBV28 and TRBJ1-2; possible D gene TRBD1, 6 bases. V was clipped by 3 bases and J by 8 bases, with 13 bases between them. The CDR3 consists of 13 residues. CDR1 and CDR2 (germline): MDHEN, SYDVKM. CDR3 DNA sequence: TGTGCCAGCAGTTTGGGGGGGGCGTTGGGCTACACCTTC. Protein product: CASSLGGALGYTF.

CDR3 DNA: TGTGCCAGTACCCTGGGACAGCCCAACACTGAAGCTTTCTTT. Translation gives CASTLGQPNTEAFF. V gene TRBV19 combines with J gene TRBJ1-1; 7 nucleotides agree with TRBD1. V lost 7 bases and J lost 2; bases outside the gene matches: 7. The CDR3 is made up of 14 amino acids. Germline CDR1 LNHDA, CDR2 SQIVND (reference sequence).

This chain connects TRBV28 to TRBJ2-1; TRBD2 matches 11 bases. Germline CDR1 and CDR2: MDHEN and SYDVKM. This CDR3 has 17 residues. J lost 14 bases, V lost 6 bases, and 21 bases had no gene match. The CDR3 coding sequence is TGTGCCAGCAGCCACCAACTAGCGGGAGACCAAACTCAACGTGAGTTCTTC. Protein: CASSHQLAGDQTQREFF.

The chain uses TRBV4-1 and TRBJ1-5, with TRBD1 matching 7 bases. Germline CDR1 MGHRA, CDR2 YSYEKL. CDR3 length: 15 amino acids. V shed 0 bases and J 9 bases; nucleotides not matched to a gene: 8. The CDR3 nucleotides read TGCGCCAGCAGCCAAGAGGCCCAGGGGGTTGGGCCCCAGCATTTT. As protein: CASSQEAQGVGPQHF.

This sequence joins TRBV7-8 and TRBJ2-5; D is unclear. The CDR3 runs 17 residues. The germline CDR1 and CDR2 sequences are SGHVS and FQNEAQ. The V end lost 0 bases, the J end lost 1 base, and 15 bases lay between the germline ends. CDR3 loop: CASSLAPVVLSQETQYF. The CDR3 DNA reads TGTGCCAGCAGCTTAGCGCCGGTAGTATTATCCCAAGAGACCCAGTACTTC. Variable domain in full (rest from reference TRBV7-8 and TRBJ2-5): GAGVSQSPRYKVAKRGQDVALRCDPISGHVSLFWYQQALGQGPEFLTYFQNEAQLDKSGLPSDRFFAERPEGSVSTLKIQRTQQEDSAVYLCASSLAPVVLSQETQYFGPGTRLLVL.

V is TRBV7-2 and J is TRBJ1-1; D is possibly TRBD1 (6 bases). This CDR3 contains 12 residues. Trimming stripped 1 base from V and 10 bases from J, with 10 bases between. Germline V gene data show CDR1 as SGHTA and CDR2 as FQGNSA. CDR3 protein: CASSLVYRAAFF. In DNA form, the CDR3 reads TGTGCCAGCAGCTTAGTTTACAGGGCAGCTTTCTTT.